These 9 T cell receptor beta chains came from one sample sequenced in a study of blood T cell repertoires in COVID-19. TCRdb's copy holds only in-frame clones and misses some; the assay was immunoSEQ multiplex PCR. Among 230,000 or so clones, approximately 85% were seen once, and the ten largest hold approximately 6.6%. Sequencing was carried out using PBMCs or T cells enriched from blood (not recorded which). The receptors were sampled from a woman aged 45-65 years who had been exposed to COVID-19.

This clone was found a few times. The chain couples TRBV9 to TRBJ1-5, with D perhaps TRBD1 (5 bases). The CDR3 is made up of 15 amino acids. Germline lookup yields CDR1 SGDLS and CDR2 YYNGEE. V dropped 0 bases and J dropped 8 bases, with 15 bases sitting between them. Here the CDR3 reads CASSVGDGRGEPQHF. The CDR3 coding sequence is TGTGCCAGCAGCGTAGGGGACGGGAGAGGGGAGCCCCAGCATTTT.

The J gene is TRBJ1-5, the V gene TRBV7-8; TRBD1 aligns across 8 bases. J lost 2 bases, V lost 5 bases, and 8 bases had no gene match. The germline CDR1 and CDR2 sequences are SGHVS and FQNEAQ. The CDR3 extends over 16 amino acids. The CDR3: CASSMTGQGGNQPQHF. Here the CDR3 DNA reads TGTGCCAGCAGCATGACCGGACAGGGCGGCAATCAGCCCCAGCATTTT.

DNA for the CDR3: TGTGCCAGCATTAAACTGCCAGCGGGGGGGAGCACCGGGGAGCTGTTTTTT. Encoded protein: CASIKLPAGGSTGELFF. The chain carries TRBV5-5 and TRBJ2-2; TRBD2 matches at 10 bases. The V gene's germline CDR1 is SGHKS and CDR2 YYEKEE (reference sequence). V gave up 6 bases and J gave up 4 bases; unmatched junction bases: 12. This CDR3 has 17 residues. Full variable domain (remainder filled in from reference TRBV5-5 and TRBJ2-2): DAGVTQSPTHLIKTRGQQVTLRCSPISGHKSVSWYQQVLGQGPQFIFQYYEKEERGRGNFPDRFSARQFPNYSSELNVNALLLGDSALYLCASIKLPAGGSTGELFFGEGSRLTVL.

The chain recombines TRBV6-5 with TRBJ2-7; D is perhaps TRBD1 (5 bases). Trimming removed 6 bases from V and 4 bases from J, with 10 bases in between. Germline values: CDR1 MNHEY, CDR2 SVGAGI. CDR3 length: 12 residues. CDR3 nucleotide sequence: TGTGCCAGCAGAAAAGACAGATACGAGCAGTACTTC. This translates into CASRKDRYEQYF.

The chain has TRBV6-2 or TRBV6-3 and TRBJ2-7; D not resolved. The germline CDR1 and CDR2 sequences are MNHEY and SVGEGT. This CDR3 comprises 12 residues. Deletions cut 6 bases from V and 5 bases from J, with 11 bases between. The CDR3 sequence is CASSPTLDEQYF. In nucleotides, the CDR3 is TGTGCCAGCAGCCCCACCCTAGACGAGCAGTACTTC.

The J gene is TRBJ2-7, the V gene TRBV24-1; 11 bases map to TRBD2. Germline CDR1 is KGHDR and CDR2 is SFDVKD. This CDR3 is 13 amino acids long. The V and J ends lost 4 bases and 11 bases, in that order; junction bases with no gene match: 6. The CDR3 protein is CATSETPTSGKYF. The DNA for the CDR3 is TGTGCCACCAGTGAGACCCCGACTAGCGGGAAGTACTTC.

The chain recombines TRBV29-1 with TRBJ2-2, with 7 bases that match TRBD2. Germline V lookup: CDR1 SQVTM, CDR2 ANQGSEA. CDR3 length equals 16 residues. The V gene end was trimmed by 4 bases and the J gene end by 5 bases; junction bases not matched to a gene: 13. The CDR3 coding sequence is TGCAGCGTTGTCAGTCCAGGGAGGGCCTCGACCGGGGAGCTGTTTTTT. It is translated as CSVVSPGRASTGELFF.

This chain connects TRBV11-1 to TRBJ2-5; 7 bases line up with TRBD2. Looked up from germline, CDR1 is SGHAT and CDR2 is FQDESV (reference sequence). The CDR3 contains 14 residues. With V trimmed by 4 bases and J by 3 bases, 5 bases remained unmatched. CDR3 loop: CASSSRAGKETQYF. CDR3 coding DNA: TGTGCCAGCAGCTCTCGAGCGGGGAAAGAGACCCAGTACTTC. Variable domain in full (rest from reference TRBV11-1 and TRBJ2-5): EAEVAQSPRYKITEKSQAVAFWCDPISGHATLYWYRQILGQGPELLVQFQDESVVDDSQLPKDRFSAERLKGVDSTLKIQPAELGDSAMYLCASSSRAGKETQYFGPGTRLLVL.

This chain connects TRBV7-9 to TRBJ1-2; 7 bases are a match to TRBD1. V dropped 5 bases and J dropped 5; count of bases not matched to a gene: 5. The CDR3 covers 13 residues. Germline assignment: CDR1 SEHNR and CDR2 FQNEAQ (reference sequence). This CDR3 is CASSPRDSYGYTF. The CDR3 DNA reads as TGTGCCAGCAGCCCTAGGGACAGTTATGGCTACACCTTC.